This passage covers 3 T cell receptor beta chains from one sample sequenced in a study of OX40 agonist ivuxolimab in advanced cancers. Generated by immunoSEQ multiplex PCR, the TCRdb table keeps only in-frame clones and is missing some. The table lists about 63,000 clones, 60% to 80% of them singletons. Sequenced material: CD4+ or CD8+ T cells sorted from blood, taken in a trial of the OX40 agonist ivuxolimab. Receptors were obtained from an adult with an advanced solid tumor such as melanoma, head and neck, liver or kidney cancer.

The chain combines TRBV5-6 with TRBJ1-1; TRBD1 agrees at 7 bases. CDR1 is SGHDT, CDR2 YYEEEE, per germline. The V and J ends lost 4 bases and 1 base, in that order; junction bases with no gene match: 19. The CDR3 spans 19 residues. The CDR3 spells CASSAVGDSTRVGNTEAFF. CDR3 coding DNA: TGTGCCAGCAGCGCAGTGGGGGACAGCACAAGGGTTGGGAACACTGAAGCTTTCTTT.

The J gene is TRBJ2-7, the V gene TRBV6-5; D is uncertain. The CDR3 length is 13 residues. The V end was cut by 2 bases, the J end by 2 bases, with 7 bases between. In germline, CDR1 is MNHEY, CDR2 SVGAGI. The CDR3: CASSYDWTYEQYF. The CDR3, as DNA: TGTGCCAGCAGTTACGATTGGACCTACGAGCAGTACTTC.

J is TRBJ2-5 and V is TRBV6-6; D ambiguous. The CDR3 totals 14 residues. V was cut by 0 bases and J by 2 bases, with 7 bases left in between. The germline gives CDR1 MNHNY, CDR2 SVGAGI (reference sequence). The CDR3 region is CASSYSSRQETQYF. For the CDR3, the DNA is TGTGCCAGCAGTTACTCGAGTAGACAAGAGACCCAGTACTTC.